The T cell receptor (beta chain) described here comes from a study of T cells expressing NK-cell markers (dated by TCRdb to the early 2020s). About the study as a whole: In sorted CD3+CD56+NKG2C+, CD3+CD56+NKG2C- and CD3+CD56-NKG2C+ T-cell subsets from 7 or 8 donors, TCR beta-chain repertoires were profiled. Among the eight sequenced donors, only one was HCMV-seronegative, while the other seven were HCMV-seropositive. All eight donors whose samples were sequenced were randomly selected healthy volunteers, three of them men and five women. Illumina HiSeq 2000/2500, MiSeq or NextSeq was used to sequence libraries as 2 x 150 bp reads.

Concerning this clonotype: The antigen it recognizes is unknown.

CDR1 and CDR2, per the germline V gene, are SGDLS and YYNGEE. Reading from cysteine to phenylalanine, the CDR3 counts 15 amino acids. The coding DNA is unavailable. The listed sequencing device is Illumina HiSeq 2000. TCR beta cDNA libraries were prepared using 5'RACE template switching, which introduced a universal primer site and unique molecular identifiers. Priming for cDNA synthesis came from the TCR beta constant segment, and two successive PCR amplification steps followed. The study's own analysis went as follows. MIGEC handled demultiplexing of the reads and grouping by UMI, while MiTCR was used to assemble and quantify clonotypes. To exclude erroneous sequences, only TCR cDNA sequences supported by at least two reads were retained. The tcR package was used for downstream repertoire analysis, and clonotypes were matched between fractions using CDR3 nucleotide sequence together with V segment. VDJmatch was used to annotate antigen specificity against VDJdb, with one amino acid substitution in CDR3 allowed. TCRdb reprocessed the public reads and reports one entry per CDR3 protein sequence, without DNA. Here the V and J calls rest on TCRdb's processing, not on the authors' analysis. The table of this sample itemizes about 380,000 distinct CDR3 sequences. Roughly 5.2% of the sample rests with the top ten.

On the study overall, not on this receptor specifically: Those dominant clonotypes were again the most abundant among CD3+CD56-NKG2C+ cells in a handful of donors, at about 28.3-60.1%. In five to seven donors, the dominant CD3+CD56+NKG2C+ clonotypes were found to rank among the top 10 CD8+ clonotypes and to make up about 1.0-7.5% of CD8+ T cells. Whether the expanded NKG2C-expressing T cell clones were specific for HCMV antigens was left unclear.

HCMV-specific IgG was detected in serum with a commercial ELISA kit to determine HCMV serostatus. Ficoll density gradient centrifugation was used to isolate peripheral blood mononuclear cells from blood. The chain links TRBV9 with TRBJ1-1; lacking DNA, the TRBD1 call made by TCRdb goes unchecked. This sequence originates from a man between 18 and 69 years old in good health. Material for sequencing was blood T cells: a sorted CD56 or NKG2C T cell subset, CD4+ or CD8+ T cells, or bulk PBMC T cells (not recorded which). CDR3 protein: CASSVGIWGGTEAFF.